These 20 T cell receptor beta chains were all obtained from the same sample, sequenced in a study of control samples from healthy donors and cancer patients. Clones were sequenced by immunoSEQ multiplex PCR, and TCRdb holds only the in-frame ones, with some missing. The data hold about 90,000 clones, with 85% to 95% observed a single time. Sequenced sample: blood. The origin of the receptors is a woman aged 25 to 45 in good health.

This chain uses TRBV3-1 (or the pseudogene TRBV3-2) with TRBJ2-3; 8 nucleotides agree with TRBD2. This CDR3 region has 13 residues. Germline CDR1 and CDR2: LGHDT and YNNKEL (reference sequence). Trimming removed 4 bases from V and 7 bases from J; junction bases left unmatched: 4. CDR3: CASSRRLANTQYF. The CDR3 region has the DNA TGTGCCAGCAGCCGGCGACTAGCGAATACGCAGTATTTT.

V and J are TRBV6-2 or TRBV6-3 and TRBJ2-7, with TRBD1 identical over 8 bases. The CDR3 loop spans 14 amino acids. V lost 2 bases to trimming and J lost 3 bases; unmatched junction nucleotides: 3. Germline CDR1 and CDR2: MNHEY and SVGEGT. The CDR3 sequence: CASSYDRGDYEQYF. CDR3 nucleotides: TGTGCCAGCAGTTACGACAGGGGTGACTACGAGCAGTACTTC.

V is TRBV28 and J is TRBJ1-1; D not certain. V lost 2 bases and J lost 8, with 12 bases in between. Germline V lookup: CDR1 MDHEN, CDR2 SYDVKM. The CDR3 covers 13 residues. CDR3 in amino acids: CASSLSPRVEAFF. The CDR3 nucleotides are TGTGCCAGCAGTTTAAGCCCCCGGGTAGAAGCTTTCTTT.

About this clone: The junction differs from germline at one of its ends, possibly a read error. Here the CDR3 reads CASSLTDLFQETQYF. Written as DNA, the CDR3 is TGTGCTAGCAGCTTAACGGACCTCTTCCAAGAGACCCAGTACTTC. The chain recombines TRBV7-7 with TRBJ2-5; D remains unclear. This CDR3 has 15 residues. The germline CDR1 and CDR2 sequences are SSHAT and FNYEAQ (reference sequence).

The V and J genes are TRBV27 and TRBJ2-7; 10 bases align to TRBD2. CDR3 length: 16 amino acids. CDR1 and CDR2 from the germline V gene are MNHEY and SMNVEV (reference sequence). Losses at the gene ends were 0 bases for V and 4 bases for J; bases not matched to a gene: 6. This CDR3 reads CASSLSISGRAYEQYF. The CDR3 region has the DNA TGTGCCAGCAGTTTATCGATAAGCGGGAGGGCTTACGAGCAGTACTTC.

In its sample, this clone was seen once. J is TRBJ1-4 and V is TRBV18; no clear D. Germline CDR1 reads KGHSH; CDR2 reads LQKENI. The CDR3 runs 15 residues. Trimming left V 2 bases short and J 1 base short, with 8 bases between. The CDR3, as DNA: TGTGCCAGCTCACCATCATCTGGAACTAATGAAAAACTGTTTTTT. Its protein product is CASSPSSGTNEKLFF.

The chain joins TRBV27 to TRBJ1-2; TRBD1 matches at 12 bases. Germline-derived CDR1 and CDR2 are MNHEY and SMNVEV (reference sequence). The CDR3 runs to 20 residues. V lost 7 bases, J lost 6 bases, and 24 bases stayed unmatched. CDR3 sequence: CASTFRPTPGQGARGNGYTF. CDR3 nucleotide sequence: TGTGCCAGCACCTTTCGCCCCACACCGGGACAGGGGGCGCGAGGTAATGGCTACACCTTC.

This chain uses TRBV2 with TRBJ1-5, with 7 bases lining up with TRBD1. From germline, CDR1 is SNHLY and CDR2 FYNNEI. J gave up 7 bases and V 7 bases, and 7 bases lay outside the gene matches. This CDR3 contains 13 residues. The CDR3 loop reads CASNRDREQPQHF. CDR3 nucleotides: TGTGCCAGCAACCGAGACAGGGAACAGCCCCAGCATTTT.

The V and J genes are TRBV28 and TRBJ1-5, with 9 nucleotides matching TRBD1. The trim removed 5 bases at V and 2 bases at J, leaving 13 bases unmatched. CDR3 length: 18 residues. The V gene's germline CDR1 is MDHEN and CDR2 SYDVKM. The CDR3 sequence is CASSTVRQGVAGNQPQHF. CDR3 DNA: TGTGCCAGCAGTACCGTCCGACAGGGGGTTGCGGGCAATCAGCCCCAGCATTTT.

The chain uses TRBV29-1 and TRBJ2-1; 11 bases are a match to TRBD2. Germline V gene data show CDR1 as SQVTM and CDR2 as ANQGSEA. There are 14 residues in the CDR3. J lost 2 bases, V lost 3 bases, and 0 bases had no gene match. Here the CDR3 reads CSVETSGTYNEQFF. DNA for the CDR3: TGCAGCGTTGAGACTAGCGGGACCTACAATGAGCAGTTCTTC.

The chain employs TRBV19 and TRBJ1-5; 7 positions match TRBD1. The CDR3 has 13 residues. Germline V CDR1 and CDR2: LNHDA, SQIVND (reference sequence). V shed 10 bases, J shed 5 bases, and the junction held 8 bases outside the gene matches. CDR3 region: CATSGDSYQPQHF. Written as DNA, the CDR3 is TGTGCCACCTCAGGGGACAGCTATCAGCCCCAGCATTTT.

This chain uses TRBV3-1 (or the pseudogene TRBV3-2) with TRBJ1-2; 7 bases line up with TRBD1. Looked up from germline, CDR1 is LGHDT and CDR2 is YNNKEL (reference sequence). The CDR3 has 14 residues. The J segment lost 6 bases and the V segment lost 1 base, leaving 5 bases of the junction unmatched. CDR3 nucleotide sequence: TGTGCCAGCAGCCAAGCAGACAGGGCTCATGGCTACACCTTC. Residues: CASSQADRAHGYTF.

The V gene is TRBV2, the J gene TRBJ1-5; unclear D gene. This CDR3 has 16 amino acids. The ends were cut back, 4 bases at V and 0 bases at J, with 13 bases in the middle. Germline CDR1 SNHLY, CDR2 FYNNEI. For the CDR3, the DNA is TGTGCCAGCAGTGGTCGAACAGTTGATAGCAATCAGCCCCAGCATTTT. Amino acid sequence: CASSGRTVDSNQPQHF.

The DNA for the CDR3 is TGCGCCAGCAGCTGGCAGGGAATGTCTAGCGGTGGAGATGAGCAGTTCTTC. Its protein product is CASSWQGMSSGGDEQFF. This rearrangement joins TRBV5-1 to TRBJ2-1, with 7 bases fitting TRBD2. CDR1 is SGHRS and CDR2 is YFSETQ in the germline V gene. This CDR3 has 17 residues. V was clipped by 3 bases and J by 8 bases; unmatched bases: 17. Together with reference TRBV5-1 and TRBJ2-1, the CDR3 gives the full variable domain: KAGVTQTPRYLIKTRGQQVTLSCSPISGHRSVSWYQQTPGQGLQFLFEYFSETQRNKGNFPGRFSGRQFSNSRSEMNVSTLELGDSALYLCASSWQGMSSGGDEQFFGPGTRLTVL.

V gene TRBV6-1 combines with J gene TRBJ1-5; 8 bases fit TRBD1. The CDR3 is made up of 15 amino acids. The germline gives CDR1 MNHNS, CDR2 SASEGT. Trimming took 2 bases from V and 6 from J; bases not matched to a gene: 6. The CDR3 nucleotides are TGTGCCAGCAGTGAAACAGGGGGTTCAGGTCAGCCCCAGCATTTT. Encoded protein: CASSETGGSGQPQHF.

The genes are TRBV28 and TRBJ1-2; no definite D call. The germline V and J ends were trimmed by 5 bases and 2 bases, with 3 bases remaining between them. CDR3 size: 11 residues. The germline V gene has CDR1 MDHEN and CDR2 SYDVKM. CDR3 in amino acids: CASSVNYGYTF. In DNA, the CDR3 is TGTGCCAGCAGTGTAAACTATGGCTACACCTTC.

This clone was recorded once. The chain is built from TRBV10-1 and TRBJ2-7; D gene uncertain. CDR1 WNHNN and CDR2 SYGVQD come from the germline V gene (reference sequence). CDR3 length: 12 amino acids. The V end lost 0 bases, the J end lost 4 bases, and 4 bases lay between the germline ends. CDR3 sequence: CASSESGYEQYF. In DNA form, the CDR3 reads TGCGCCAGCAGTGAGTCCGGATACGAGCAGTACTTC.

The V call is TRBV28, the J call TRBJ1-1, with D unclear. CDR1 MDHEN and CDR2 SYDVKM come from the germline V gene. The CDR3 runs to 11 residues. The germline V and J ends were trimmed by 5 bases and 3 bases, with 4 bases remaining between them. The CDR3 region is CASSRYTEAFF. CDR3 DNA: TGTGCCAGCAGTCGATACACTGAAGCTTTCTTT.

The chain links TRBV6-2 or TRBV6-3 to TRBJ1-2; the match to TRBD1 covers 8 bases. The CDR3 is 13 amino acids. Germline CDR1 is MNHEY and CDR2 is SVGEGT. The J segment lost 6 bases and the V segment lost 6 bases, leaving 6 bases of the junction unmatched. The CDR3 DNA sequence: TGTGCCAGCAGCCACGACAGGGGAAATGGCTACACCTTC. Amino acids: CASSHDRGNGYTF.

The rearrangement joins TRBV19 to TRBJ2-1; 11 nucleotides agree with TRBD1. Trimming cost V 6 bases and J 7 bases; bases outside gene matches: 8. The CDR3 loop spans 15 amino acids. The V gene's germline CDR1 is LNHDA and CDR2 SQIVND (reference sequence). The CDR3 protein is CASRDPGTGGNEQFF. As DNA, the CDR3 is TGTGCCAGTAGGGACCCCGGGACAGGGGGAAATGAGCAGTTCTTC.